Following are 15 T cell receptor beta chains from one sample sequenced in a study of blood T cells in healthy people across ages. Alongside a J-beta primer mix, a sample-barcoded 5' primer served in a second PCR lasting roughly 6 to 12 cycles. TCRdb passed the 5' RACE reads through MiXCR, listing each CDR3 protein once. The sample holds 1,500,000 or so distinct CDR3 sequences, almost 60% seen once. The sample was blood. These receptor sequences come from a young man in good health.

In this sample, this clonotype turned up once. The chain uses TRBV5-5 and TRBJ2-5, with 7 bases lining up with TRBD2. CDR1 is SGHKS, CDR2 YYEKEE, per germline (reference sequence). The CDR3 totals 13 residues. V shed 3 bases and J 11 bases; nucleotides not matched to a gene: 10. The CDR3 nucleotides read TGTGCCAGCAGCTCGGGGACTATGGGGGAGCAGTACTTC. Its protein is CASSSGTMGEQYF.

This clonotype was seen only a few times. The V call is TRBV28, the J call TRBJ2-4, with 8 nucleotides matching TRBD1. V was clipped by 5 bases and J by 9 bases; unmatched bases: 12. Per germline, CDR1 MDHEN and CDR2 SYDVKM. The CDR3 covers 15 residues. The CDR3 coding sequence is TGTGCCAGCAGTCTTCAATCCGACAGGGGAGGCATTCAGTACTTC. Its translation is CASSLQSDRGGIQYF.

In the case of this clonotype: At one end the junction does not follow the germline gene, possibly because of a read error. The chain carries TRBV3-1 and TRBJ1-1; 8 bases agree with TRBD1. There are 14 residues in the CDR3. The germline V gene has CDR1 LGHDT and CDR2 YNNKEL (reference sequence). CDR3 in amino acids: CASGQVDRDTEAFF. CDR3 sequence (DNA): TGTGCCAGCGGCCAAGTGGACAGGGACACTGAAGCTTTCTTT.

CDR3 loop: CASSQDGILTREGGYTF. The DNA of the CDR3 is TGTGCCAGCAGCCAAGACGGTATACTCACAAGGGAAGGTGGCTACACCTTC. V and J are TRBV4-2 and TRBJ1-2; D is ambiguous. This CDR3 spans 17 amino acids. V was clipped by 0 bases and J by 7 bases, with 21 bases between them. Germline V gives CDR1 LGHNA, CDR2 YNFKEQ.

This chain connects TRBV7-8 to TRBJ2-4, with D possibly TRBD1 on 5 matching bases. Trimming pared 1 base from V and 1 base from J, leaving 14 bases between. Germline values: CDR1 SGHVS, CDR2 FQNEAQ. This CDR3 spans 17 amino acids. This chain's CDR3 is CASSLEGVLRAKNIQYF. CDR3 nucleotide sequence: TGTGCCAGCAGCTTAGAAGGGGTGCTTCGGGCCAAAAACATTCAGTACTTC.

The sample holds a few counts of this clonotype. This chain connects TRBV7-2 to TRBJ2-3; possible D gene TRBD2, 6 bases. CDR3 size: 16 residues. Trimming stripped 6 bases from V and 1 base from J, with 17 bases between. In germline, CDR1 is SGHTA, CDR2 FQGNSA. The CDR3 protein is CASSTLRGIRTDTQYF. DNA for the CDR3: TGTGCCAGCAGTACACTCCGGGGGATCCGCACAGATACGCAGTATTTT.

The J gene is TRBJ2-1, the V gene TRBV2; D is ambiguous. The V gene lost 2 bases and the J gene lost 2 bases, with 16 bases spanning the gap. CDR3 length equals 17 residues. Germline loops: CDR1 SNHLY, CDR2 FYNNEI. The CDR3 DNA follows: TGTGCCAGCAGTGAAAATAGATTCACCCCTCCCTACAATGAGCAGTTCTTC. It codes for CASSENRFTPPYNEQFF. Looking up the rest from reference TRBV2 and TRBJ2-1 gives the full variable domain: EPEVTQTPSHQVTQMGQEVILRCVPISNHLYFYWYRQILGQKVEFLVSFYNNEISEKSEIFDDQFSVERPDGSNFTLKIRSTKLEDSAMYFCASSENRFTPPYNEQFFGPGTRLTVL.

The chain combines TRBV27 with TRBJ2-1; D possibly uses TRBD1 or TRBD2 (5 bases each). V lost 0 bases and J lost 6, with 12 bases in between. CDR3 length: 15 amino acids. CDR1 and CDR2 (germline): MNHEY, SMNVEV (reference sequence). CDR3 region: CASSLSWGKSNEQFF. In DNA, the CDR3 is TGTGCCAGCAGTTTATCGTGGGGGAAAAGCAATGAGCAGTTCTTC.

The chain uses TRBV27 and TRBJ2-7; D unresolved. Between the trimmed V and J ends, which lost 7 bases and 5 bases, there was a span of 15 bases. CDR1 is MNHEY and CDR2 is SMNVEV in the germline V gene (reference sequence). This CDR3 is 13 amino acids long. The CDR3, as DNA: TGTGCCAGCATCTCCCTAGGGTCCGACGAGCAGTACTTC. Protein sequence: CASISLGSDEQYF.

V usage is TRBV5-1 and J usage is TRBJ2-2; D ambiguous. CDR3 size: 17 residues. V lost 0 bases and J lost 4, with 16 bases in between. Germline V gene sequence: CDR1 SGHRS, CDR2 YFSETQ. The DNA of the CDR3 is TGCGCCAGCAGCTTGGCCATACGAGTATTGGCCACCGGGGAGCTGTTTTTT. It yields the protein CASSLAIRVLATGELFF.

This clonotype was seen a handful of times. The V and J genes are TRBV5-5 and TRBJ2-5; 14 bases line up with TRBD2. Trimming at V came to 7 bases and at J to 2 bases, leaving 4 bases not matched to a gene. In germline, CDR1 is SGHKS, CDR2 YYEKEE (reference sequence). CDR3 length: 15 residues. The CDR3 loop is CASAGTSGSQETQYF. As DNA, the CDR3 is TGTGCCAGCGCGGGGACTAGCGGGAGTCAAGAGACCCAGTACTTC.

There are a few counts of this clonotype. This chain's CDR3 is CSATDRGQYYEQYF. The CDR3 coding sequence is TGCAGTGCAACTGACAGGGGTCAATACTACGAGCAGTACTTC. The chain joins TRBV20-1 to TRBJ2-7; 8 positions match TRBD1. The V gene's germline CDR1 is DFQATT and CDR2 SNEGSKA (reference sequence). J was trimmed by 3 bases and V by 6 bases; bases with no gene match: 10. The CDR3 length is 14 residues.

This sequence joins TRBV27 and TRBJ2-1; D remains ambiguous. This CDR3 is built from 13 residues. Germline CDR1 MNHEY, CDR2 SMNVEV (reference sequence). V was pared by 5 bases and J by 4 bases, with 9 bases between. Written as DNA, the CDR3 is TGTGCCAGCAGTGTATGGGGTTACAATGAGCAGTTCTTC. The encoded protein is CASSVWGYNEQFF.

This clonotype showed up just once. The rearrangement joins TRBV12-3 or TRBV12-4 to TRBJ2-4; perhaps TRBD1 as D (6 bases). The CDR3 spans 13 residues. V was cut by 5 bases and J by 13 bases, with 18 bases left in between. CDR3 sequence: CASSIQTGYKQYF. The CDR3 coding sequence is TGTGCCAGCAGTATCCAAACAGGGTACAAGCAGTACTTC.

The V gene is TRBV29-1, the J gene TRBJ1-1, with 7 bases identical to TRBD1. The CDR3 contains 15 residues. Losses at the gene ends were 1 base for V and 5 bases for J; bases not matched to a gene: 10. From germline, CDR1 is SQVTM and CDR2 ANQGSEA. CDR3: CSVEGMTGFRTEAFF. In DNA, the CDR3 is TGCAGCGTTGAAGGGATGACAGGGTTTAGGACTGAAGCTTTCTTT.